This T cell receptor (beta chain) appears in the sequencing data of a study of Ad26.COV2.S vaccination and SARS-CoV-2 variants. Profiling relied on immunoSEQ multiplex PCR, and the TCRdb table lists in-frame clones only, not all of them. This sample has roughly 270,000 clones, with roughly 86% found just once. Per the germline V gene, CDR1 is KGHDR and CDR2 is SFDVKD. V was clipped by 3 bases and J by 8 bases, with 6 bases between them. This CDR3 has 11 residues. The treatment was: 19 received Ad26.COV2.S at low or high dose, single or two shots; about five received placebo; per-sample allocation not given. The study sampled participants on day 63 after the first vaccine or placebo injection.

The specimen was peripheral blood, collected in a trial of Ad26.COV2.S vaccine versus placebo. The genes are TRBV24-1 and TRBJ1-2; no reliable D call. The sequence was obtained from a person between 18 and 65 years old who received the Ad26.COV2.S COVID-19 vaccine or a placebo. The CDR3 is CATSDRTGYTF. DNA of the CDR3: TGTGCCACCAGTGATCGGACCGGCTACACCTTC.